This TCR beta chain was identified in a study of monozygotic twins with cystic fibrosis. Study conclusions and caveats: Monozygotic CF twin pairs shared significantly more nucleotide-identical clonotypes than unrelated CF individuals did.

Of note for this clone: Its antigen is not known.

The V and J ends lost 5 bases and 2 bases respectively, with 9 bases between them. Germline V CDR1 and CDR2: SQVTM, ANQGSEA. The CDR3 contains 12 residues. Data came from immunoSEQ multiplex PCR; TCRdb stores just in-frame clones and leaves some out. The sample has fewer than 20,000 clones, approximately 96% seen once. What was sequenced was blood. This TCR came from a woman in her thirties with cystic fibrosis. The chain combines TRBV29-1 with TRBJ1-1, with D unresolved. The CDR3 coding sequence is TGCAGCGTTCGAGGGAGAAACACTGAAGCTTTCTTT. Protein sequence: CSVRGRNTEAFF.